This TCR beta chain was found in a study of cytomegalovirus exposure and HLA in healthy donors. PCR amplification relied on 60 Vbeta primers (plus 13 Jbeta primers). Produced via immunoSEQ multiplex PCR; TCRdb's table is partial and in-frame only. The table lists around 140,000 clones, roughly 80% of them singletons. The V end lost 8 bases, the J end lost 3 bases, and 13 bases lay between the germline ends. CDR3 length equals 13 residues. CDR1 SGHVS and CDR2 FNYEAQ come from the germline V gene. This chain uses TRBV7-6 with TRBJ1-1, with a weak D call TRBD1 (5 bases). Sequencing was performed on PBMCs. This clonotype originated in a woman aged 45-60 years in good health and CMV-seropositive. The CDR3 sequence is CASAAARDTEAFF. CDR3 sequence (DNA): TGTGCCAGCGCCGCGGCCAGGGACACTGAAGCTTTCTTT.